This entry lists 8 T cell receptor beta chains sequenced from one sample in a study of blood T cell repertoires in COVID-19. This table comes from immunoSEQ multiplex PCR, and its TCRdb copy is limited to in-frame clones, with some not included. The sample holds around 250,000 clones, approximately 91% seen once. Sample: peripheral blood. Receptors were obtained from a woman aged 40 to 50 who had recovered from COVID-19.

The J gene is TRBJ2-2, the V gene TRBV29-1, with D possibly TRBD2 on 7 matching bases. Germline V lookup: CDR1 SQVTM, CDR2 ANQGSEA. The length of the CDR3 is 14 residues. V was cut by 6 bases and J by 4 bases, with 15 bases left in between. The CDR3 nucleotides read TGCAGCGTCGGCGGGGGCGGCGGCACCGGGGAGCTGTTTTTT. Its translation is CSVGGGGGTGELFF.

The chain employs TRBV19 and TRBJ1-5; TRBD1 aligns across 7 bases. The junction had 18 bases not matched to a gene; V was cut back by 4 bases and J by 0 bases. Germline CDR1 reads LNHDA; CDR2 reads SQIVND (reference sequence). The CDR3 has 20 amino acids. As DNA, the CDR3 is TGTGCCAGTAGTACCCCCTCCTCACAGGGGCTGCTCTCTAGCAATCAGCCCCAGCATTTT. Encoded protein: CASSTPSSQGLLSSNQPQHF.

This chain joins TRBV12-3 or TRBV12-4 and TRBJ1-2; D call uncertain. The CDR3 is made up of 11 amino acids. V dropped 6 bases and J dropped 8 bases, with 10 bases sitting between them. CDR3 region: CASRSSRGYTF. CDR3 sequence (DNA): TGTGCCAGCAGGTCCTCTCGGGGCTACACCTTC.

The rearrangement joins TRBV7-9 to TRBJ2-5; no clear D gene. Germline CDR1 is SEHNR and CDR2 is FQNEAQ (reference sequence). This CDR3 is built from 18 residues. V lost 0 bases to trimming and J lost 0 bases, with 17 bases between them. The CDR3 loop reads CASSLAAVILEYQETQYF. The DNA for the CDR3 is TGTGCCAGCAGCTTAGCTGCCGTAATACTTGAGTACCAAGAGACCCAGTACTTC.

The chain links TRBV5-1 to TRBJ2-2; possible D gene TRBD1, 5 bases. This CDR3 has 17 amino acids. The V gene lost 2 bases and the J gene lost 3 bases, with 17 bases spanning the gap. Germline V gives CDR1 SGHRS, CDR2 YFSETQ. CDR3 in DNA: TGCGCCAGCAGCTTCTCTTTAGACAGCGCATACACCGGGGAGCTGTTTTTT. This gives the protein CASSFSLDSAYTGELFF.

The V call is TRBV29-1, the J call TRBJ2-4, with D perhaps TRBD1 (5 bases). The CDR3 spans 15 residues. The V gene lost 3 bases and the J gene lost 5 bases, with 17 bases spanning the gap. Germline V gene sequence: CDR1 SQVTM, CDR2 ANQGSEA. CDR3 DNA: TGCAGCGTTGACGGGCAGGGATCCCCCGAAAACATTCAGTACTTC. Protein sequence: CSVDGQGSPENIQYF.

The V gene is TRBV4-2, the J gene TRBJ1-6; D is ambiguous. This CDR3 comprises 15 residues. Trimming cost V 0 bases and J 9 bases, with 12 bases left between them. CDR1 is LGHNA, CDR2 YNFKEQ, per germline. The CDR3 region is CASSQDLEGLSPLHF. In DNA form, the CDR3 reads TGTGCCAGCAGCCAAGATCTAGAGGGCCTTTCACCCCTCCACTTT.

The chain is built from TRBV6-5 and TRBJ2-7, with TRBD1 matching over 7 bases. The J segment lost 3 bases and the V segment lost 0 bases, leaving 5 bases of the junction unmatched. This CDR3 comprises 15 residues. Germline loops: CDR1 MNHEY, CDR2 SVGAGI. CDR3 loop: CASSYSVAGGYEQYF. The CDR3 DNA reads TGTGCCAGCAGTTACTCGGTGGCAGGGGGCTACGAGCAGTACTTC.